The rows below give T cell receptor beta chains drawn from one sample of a study of T cells in localized non-small cell lung cancer. Method: immunoSEQ multiplex PCR; TCRdb's copy keeps in-frame clones and lacks some. The sample contains 70,000 to 75,000 clones, approximately 84% of which appear only once. The material sequenced was peripheral blood, taken before any cancer treatment. All receptors derive from a female donor older than 55 with stage I lung adenocarcinoma. The CDR3 runs from the conserved cysteine through the conserved F or W. The D gene is left open where the match is weak. Clone size is shown for a subset of rows, as once, few, many or a class of expanded clone.

TRBJ2-5 | NA | TRBV5-1 | NA | CASSSDPSETQYF | TGCGCCAGCAGCTCGGACCCCTCCGAGACCCAGTACTTC
TRBJ2-7 | NA | TRBV6-1 | NA | CASSEFTGLSYEQYF | TGTGCCAGCAGTGAATTCACGGGGCTCTCCTACGAGCAGTACTTC
TRBJ2-4 | NA | TRBV7-9 | NA | CASSPPDIILAKNIQYF | TGTGCCAGCAGCCCGCCGGACATAATCTTAGCCAAAAACATTCAGTACTTC
TRBJ2-7 | once | TRBV4-1 | TRBD2 | CASSQGSGVGYEQYF | TGCGCCAGCAGCCAGGGCAGCGGGGTTGGCTACGAGCAGTACTTC
TRBJ2-2 | NA | TRBV9 | TRBD2 | CASSVGSSGNPGELFF | TGTGCCAGCAGCGTAGGTTCTAGCGGGAACCCCGGGGAGCTGTTTTTT
TRBJ1-5 | few | TRBV10-3 | TRBD1 | CAISVGTGISNQPQHF | TGTGCCATCAGTGTGGGGACAGGGATTAGTAATCAGCCCCAGCATTTT
TRBJ2-5 | NA | TRBV19 | NA | CASSFQGGQETQYF | TGTGCCAGTAGTTTTCAGGGGGGGCAAGAGACCCAGTACTTC
TRBJ2-7 | NA | TRBV7-2 | TRBD1 | CASSLASDRGSYEQYF | TGTGCCAGCAGCTTAGCTTCAGACAGGGGGTCCTACGAGCAGTACTTC
TRBJ2-7 | NA | TRBV27 | NA | CAILPTLGANSYEQYF | TGTGCCATTTTACCCACCCTAGGGGCTAACTCCTACGAGCAGTACTTC
TRBJ1-2 | few | TRBV5-1 | NA | CASSPQGSGDGYTF | TGCGCCAGCAGCCCACAGGGCTCTGGGGATGGCTACACCTTC
TRBJ2-2 | NA | TRBV11-3 | NA | CASSWPRGSGELFF | TGTGCCAGCAGCTGGCCCAGGGGATCCGGGGAGCTGTTTTTT
TRBJ1-1 | NA | TRBV6-5 | TRBD1 | CASTPDRANTEAFF | TGTGCCAGCACTCCGGACAGGGCGAACACTGAAGCTTTCTTT
TRBJ2-7 | NA | TRBV4-2 | NA | CASSQGDNHRATSYEQYF | TGTGCCAGCAGCCAAGGCGATAACCACAGGGCTACCTCCTACGAGCAGTACTTC
TRBJ1-2 | NA | TRBV6-6 | TRBD1 | CASHSTGELLYYGYTF | TGTGCCAGCCATTCAACAGGGGAGCTCTTGTACTATGGCTACACCTTC
TRBJ2-1 | NA | TRBV11-3 | TRBD2 | CASSSILAGVAYNEQFF | TGTGCCAGCAGCTCCATACTAGCGGGGGTCGCCTACAATGAGCAGTTCTTC
TRBJ2-2 | NA | TRBV27 | NA | CASSLQGWNTGELFF | TGTGCCAGCAGTTTACAGGGTTGGAACACCGGGGAGCTGTTTTTT
TRBJ2-5 | NA | TRBV11-1 | TRBD2 | CASSLLAGGNQETQYF | TGTGCCAGCAGCTTGCTAGCGGGGGGGAACCAAGAGACCCAGTACTTC
TRBJ1-1 | NA | TRBV6-1 | NA | CASREGLLGTEAFF | TGTGCCAGCAGAGAGGGTTTATTGGGCACTGAAGCTTTCTTT
TRBJ2-3 | NA | TRBV7-3 | TRBD2 | CASSLAGGYTDTQYF | TGTGCCAGCAGCTTAGCGGGAGGGTACACAGATACGCAGTATTTT
TRBJ2-7 | NA | TRBV10-3 | TRBD2 | CAISEIAGESGQYF | TGTGCCATCAGTGAAATAGCGGGAGAGTCCGGGCAGTACTTC
TRBJ1-1 | NA | TRBV4-1 | TRBD1 | CASSQDHRGNTEAFF | TGCGCCAGCAGCCAAGATCACAGGGGAAACACTGAAGCTTTCTTT
TRBJ1-3 | NA | TRBV7-9 | NA | CASSGRTAGNTIYF | TGTGCCAGCAGCGGACGGACGGCTGGAAACACCATATATTTT
TRBJ2-1 | NA | TRBV2 | TRBD2 | CASSEARKVAGGPGNEQFF | TGTGCCAGCAGTGAAGCGCGTAAGGTAGCGGGGGGGCCAGGGAATGAGCAGTTCTTC
TRBJ1-6 | NA | TRBV6-5 | TRBD1 | CASRAPGQLYSPLHF | TGTGCCAGCAGGGCCCCGGGACAGCTTTATTCACCCCTCCACTTT
TRBJ2-2 | NA | TRBV18 | NA | CASSPRDLTGELFF | TGTGCCAGCTCACCACGAGACCTCACCGGGGAGCTGTTTTTT
TRBJ1-2 | NA | TRBV7-8 | NA | CASSLWAGPMGYTF | TGTGCCAGCAGCTTATGGGCAGGGCCGATGGGCTACACCTTC
TRBJ1-5 | few | TRBV27 | NA | CANLPQPQHF | TGTGCCAACCTTCCCCAGCCCCAGCATTTT
TRBJ1-6 | NA | TRBV6-6 | NA | CASSYFPRRAPLHF | TGTGCCAGCAGTTACTTTCCAAGAAGGGCACCCCTCCACTTT
TRBJ1-2 | NA | TRBV5-1 | NA | CASSLEGRNGYTF | TGCGCCAGCAGCTTGGAGGGGAGGAATGGCTACACCTTC
TRBJ2-3 | NA | TRBV2 | TRBD2 | CASSEWGGSTDTQYF | TGTGCCAGCAGTGAGTGGGGGGGTAGCACAGATACGCAGTATTTT
TRBJ2-2 | NA | TRBV9 | NA | CASSVVDINYTGELFF | TGTGCCAGCAGCGTAGTTGACATAAACTACACCGGGGAGCTGTTTTTT
TRBJ1-4 | NA | TRBV5-1 | NA | CASSPMRNPHEKLFF | TGCGCCAGCAGCCCCATGAGGAACCCCCATGAAAAACTGTTTTTT
TRBJ2-7 | NA | TRBV28 | NA | CASSLAGDHEQYF | TGTGCCAGCAGTTTAGCAGGGGACCACGAGCAGTACTTC
TRBJ2-5 | NA | TRBV5-6 | TRBD1 | CASSFGQAQETQYF | TGTGCCAGCAGCTTTGGACAGGCCCAAGAGACCCAGTACTTC
TRBJ2-2 | few | TRBV4-2 | TRBD2 | CASSQDWSGGHTGELFF | TGTGCCAGCAGCCAAGATTGGAGCGGGGGGCACACCGGGGAGCTGTTTTTT
TRBJ2-7 | NA | TRBV11-2 | NA | CASSPDNPEQYF | TGTGCCAGCAGCCCCGACAATCCCGAGCAGTACTTC
TRBJ1-2 | NA | TRBV4-1 | NA | CASSQETRGAGYGYTF | TGCGCCAGCAGCCAAGAGACGAGGGGGGCGGGCTATGGCTACACCTTC
TRBJ1-1 | NA | TRBV29-1 | NA | CSVVGGGTEAFF | TGCAGCGTTGTGGGTGGAGGCACTGAAGCTTTCTTT
TRBJ2-3 | NA | TRBV7-9 | NA | CASSSGPDTQYF | TGTGCCAGCAGCTCAGGACCCGATACGCAGTATTTT
TRBJ2-7 | NA | TRBV6-5 | NA | CASSSPYEQYF | TGTGCCAGCAGTTCCCCCTACGAGCAGTACTTC
TRBJ2-1 | once | TRBV7-2 | NA | CASRRTGNEQFF | TGTGCCAGCAGACGTACGGGGAATGAGCAGTTCTTC
TRBJ2-3 | NA | TRBV5-1 | TRBD2 | CASSLASGGASDTQYF | TGCGCCAGCAGCTTGGCTAGCGGGGGGGCATCAGATACGCAGTATTTT
TRBJ1-2 | NA | TRBV4-2 | NA | CASSQDRARNYTF | TGTGCCAGCAGCCAAGATCGGGCCAGAAACTACACCTTC
TRBJ2-7 | NA | TRBV6-1 | NA | CASLSDRTYEQYF | TGTGCCAGCCTGAGTGACAGGACCTACGAGCAGTACTTC
TRBJ1-1 | few | TRBV9 | NA | CASSVDGGGETEAFF | TGTGCCAGCAGCGTAGATGGGGGAGGAGAAACTGAAGCTTTCTTT
TRBJ2-1 | few | TRBV5-1 | TRBD2 | CASSSGTSGNEQFF | TGCGCCAGCAGCAGCGGGACTAGCGGCAATGAGCAGTTCTTC
TRBJ2-2 | NA | TRBV11-3 | NA | CASSPGTPNTGELFF | TGTGCCAGCAGTCCCGGGACACCGAACACCGGGGAGCTGTTTTTT
TRBJ1-1 | NA | TRBV10-3 | NA | CAISESGVNTEAFF | TGTGCCATCAGTGAATCGGGGGTGAACACTGAAGCTTTCTTT